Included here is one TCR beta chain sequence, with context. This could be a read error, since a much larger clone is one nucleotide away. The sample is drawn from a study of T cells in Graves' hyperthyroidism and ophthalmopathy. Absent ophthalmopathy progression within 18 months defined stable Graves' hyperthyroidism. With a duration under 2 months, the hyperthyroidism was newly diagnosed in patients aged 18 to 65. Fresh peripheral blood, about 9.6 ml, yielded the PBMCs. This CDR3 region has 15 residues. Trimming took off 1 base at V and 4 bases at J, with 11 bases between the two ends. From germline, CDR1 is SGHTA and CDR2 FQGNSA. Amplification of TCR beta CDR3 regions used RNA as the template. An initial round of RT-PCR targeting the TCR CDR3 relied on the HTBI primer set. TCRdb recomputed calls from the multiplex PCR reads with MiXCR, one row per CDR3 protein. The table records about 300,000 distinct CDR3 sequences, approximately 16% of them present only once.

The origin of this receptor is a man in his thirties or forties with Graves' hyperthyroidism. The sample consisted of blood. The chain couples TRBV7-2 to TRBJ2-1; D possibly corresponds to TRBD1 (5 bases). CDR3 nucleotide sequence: TGTGCCAGCAGCTTAGACAGGACGAATTACAATGAGCAGTTCTTC. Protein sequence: CASSLDRTNYNEQFF.